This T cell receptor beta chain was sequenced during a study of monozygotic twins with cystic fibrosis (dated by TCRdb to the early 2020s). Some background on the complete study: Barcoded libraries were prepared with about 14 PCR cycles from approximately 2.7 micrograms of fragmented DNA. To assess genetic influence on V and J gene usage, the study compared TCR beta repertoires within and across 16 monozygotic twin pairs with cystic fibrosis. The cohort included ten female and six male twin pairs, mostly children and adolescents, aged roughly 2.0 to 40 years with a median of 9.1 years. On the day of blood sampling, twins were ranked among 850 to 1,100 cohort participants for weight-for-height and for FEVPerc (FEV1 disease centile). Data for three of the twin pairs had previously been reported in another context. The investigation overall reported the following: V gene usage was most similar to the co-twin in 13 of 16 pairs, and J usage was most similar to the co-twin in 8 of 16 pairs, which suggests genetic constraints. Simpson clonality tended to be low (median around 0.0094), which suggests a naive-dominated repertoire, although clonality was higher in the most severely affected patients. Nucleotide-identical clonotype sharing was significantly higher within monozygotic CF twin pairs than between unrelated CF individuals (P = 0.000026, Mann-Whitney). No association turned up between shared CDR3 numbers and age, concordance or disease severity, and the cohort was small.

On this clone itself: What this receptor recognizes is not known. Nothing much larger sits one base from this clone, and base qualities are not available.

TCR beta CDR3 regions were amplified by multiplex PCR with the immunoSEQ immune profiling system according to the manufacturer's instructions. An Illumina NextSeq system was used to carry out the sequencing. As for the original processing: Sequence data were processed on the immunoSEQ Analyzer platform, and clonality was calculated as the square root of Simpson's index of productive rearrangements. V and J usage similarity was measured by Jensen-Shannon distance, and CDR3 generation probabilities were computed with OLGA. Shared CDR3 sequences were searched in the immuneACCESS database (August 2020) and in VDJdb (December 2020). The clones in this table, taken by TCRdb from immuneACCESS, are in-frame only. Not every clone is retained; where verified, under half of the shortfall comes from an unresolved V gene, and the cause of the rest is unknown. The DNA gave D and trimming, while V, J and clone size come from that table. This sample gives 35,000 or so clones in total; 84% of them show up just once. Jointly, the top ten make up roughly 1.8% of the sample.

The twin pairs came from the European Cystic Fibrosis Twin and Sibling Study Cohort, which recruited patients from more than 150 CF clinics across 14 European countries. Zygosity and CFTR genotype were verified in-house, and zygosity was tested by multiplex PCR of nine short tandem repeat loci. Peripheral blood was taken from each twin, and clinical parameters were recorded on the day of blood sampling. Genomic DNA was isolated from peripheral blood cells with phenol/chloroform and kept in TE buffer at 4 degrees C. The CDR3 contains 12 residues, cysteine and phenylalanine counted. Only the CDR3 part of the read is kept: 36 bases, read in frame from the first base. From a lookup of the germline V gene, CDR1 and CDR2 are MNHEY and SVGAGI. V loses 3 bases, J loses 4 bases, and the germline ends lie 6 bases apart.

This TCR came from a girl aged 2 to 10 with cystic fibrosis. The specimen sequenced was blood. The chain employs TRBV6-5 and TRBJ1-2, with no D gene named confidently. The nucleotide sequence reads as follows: TGTGCCAGCAGTTATCTGGGCTATGGCTACACCTTC. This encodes CASSYLGYGYTF.